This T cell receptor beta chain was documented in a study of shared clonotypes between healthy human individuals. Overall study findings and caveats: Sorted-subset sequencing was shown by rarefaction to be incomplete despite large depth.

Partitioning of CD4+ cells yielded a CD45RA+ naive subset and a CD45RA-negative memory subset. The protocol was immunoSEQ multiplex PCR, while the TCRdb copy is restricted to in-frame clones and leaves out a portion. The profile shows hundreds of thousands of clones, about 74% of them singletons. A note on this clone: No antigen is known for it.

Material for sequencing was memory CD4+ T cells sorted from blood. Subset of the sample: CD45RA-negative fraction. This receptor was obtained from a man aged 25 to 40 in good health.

The CDR3 sequence: CASSLVAGSDNEQFF. The CDR3 coding sequence is TGTGCCAGCAGCTTGGTAGCGGGATCCGACAATGAGCAGTTCTTC. J is TRBJ2-1 and V is TRBV5-5; TRBD2 agrees at 8 bases. Trimming cost V 0 bases and J 5 bases; bases outside gene matches: 4. Per the germline V gene, CDR1 is SGHKS and CDR2 is YYEKEE (reference sequence). The CDR3 totals 15 residues. The full variable domain, with the rest looked up from reference TRBV5-5 and TRBJ2-1, is DAGVTQSPTHLIKTRGQQVTLRCSPISGHKSVSWYQQVLGQGPQFIFQYYEKEERGRGNFPDRFSARQFPNYSSELNVNALLLGDSALYLCASSLVAGSDNEQFFGPGTRLTVL.